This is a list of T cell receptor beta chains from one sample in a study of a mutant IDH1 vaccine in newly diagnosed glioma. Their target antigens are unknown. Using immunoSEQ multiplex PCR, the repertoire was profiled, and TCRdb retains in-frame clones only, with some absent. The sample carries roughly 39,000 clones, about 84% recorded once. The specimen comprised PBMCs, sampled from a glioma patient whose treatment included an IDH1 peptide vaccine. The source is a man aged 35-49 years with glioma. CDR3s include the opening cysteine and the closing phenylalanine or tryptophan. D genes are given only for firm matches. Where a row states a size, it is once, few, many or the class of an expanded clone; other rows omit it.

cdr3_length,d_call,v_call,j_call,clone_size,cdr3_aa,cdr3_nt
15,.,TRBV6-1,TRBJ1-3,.,CASSEVSKPGNTIYF,TGTGCCAGCAGTGAAGTCAGTAAACCTGGAAACACCATATATTTT
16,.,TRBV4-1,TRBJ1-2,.,CASSQAMGGARYGYTF,TGCGCCAGCAGCCAAGCTATGGGGGGGGCTCGGTATGGCTACACCTTC
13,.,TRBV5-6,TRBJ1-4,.,CASSLGNNEKLFF,TGTGCCAGCAGCTTGGGTAATAATGAAAAACTGTTTTTT
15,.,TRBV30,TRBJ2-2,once,CAWSAGLFNTGELFF,TGTGCCTGGAGTGCGGGACTCTTTAACACCGGGGAGCTGTTTTTT
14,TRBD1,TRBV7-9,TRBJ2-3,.,CASSHGQGLDTQYF,TGTGCCAGCAGCCACGGACAGGGACTAGATACGCAGTATTTT
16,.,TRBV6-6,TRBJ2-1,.,CASSYPIRGVYNEQFF,TGTGCCAGCAGTTACCCAATCAGGGGGGTCTACAATGAGCAGTTCTTC
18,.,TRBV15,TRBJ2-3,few,CATSRGEGWYTGTDTQYF,TGTGCCACCAGCAGAGGAGAAGGTTGGTATACGGGCACAGATACGCAGTATTTT
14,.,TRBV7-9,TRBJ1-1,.,CASSRNLQNTEAFF,TGTGCCAGCAGTCGAAATCTACAGAACACTGAAGCTTTCTTT
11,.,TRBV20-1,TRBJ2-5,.,CSARHRETQYF,TGCAGTGCTAGGCACCGGGAGACCCAGTACTTC
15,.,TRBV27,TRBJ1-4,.,CASSLMGAANEKLFF,TGTGCCAGCAGTTTAATGGGGGCTGCTAATGAAAAACTGTTTTTT
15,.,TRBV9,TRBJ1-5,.,CASSVSIGGNQPQHF,TGTGCCAGCAGCGTATCGATAGGGGGCAATCAGCCCCAGCATTTT
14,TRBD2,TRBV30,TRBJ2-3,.,CAWSGRGGTDTQYF,TGTGCCTGGAGTGGGCGGGGGGGGACAGATACGCAGTATTTT
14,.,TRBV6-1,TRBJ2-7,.,CASGISGFRYEQYF,TGTGCCAGCGGGATATCAGGGTTTCGCTACGAGCAGTACTTC
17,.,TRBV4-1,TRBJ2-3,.,CASSQRGDGGPTDTQYF,TGCGCCAGCAGCCAAAGGGGCGACGGAGGCCCCACAGATACGCAGTATTTT
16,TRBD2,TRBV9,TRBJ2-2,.,CASSARGGPDTGELFF,TGTGCCAGCAGCGCTCGCGGGGGGCCGGACACCGGGGAGCTGTTTTTT
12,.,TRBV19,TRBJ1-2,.,CASSDPGVGYTF,TGTGCCAGTAGTGATCCAGGGGTGGGCTACACCTTC
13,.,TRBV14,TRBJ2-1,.,CASSQVRYNEQFF,TGTGCCAGCAGCCAGGTCCGCTACAATGAGCAGTTCTTC
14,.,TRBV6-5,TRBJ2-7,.,CASSYGGTDYEQYF,TGTGCCAGCAGTTACGGGGGGACAGACTACGAGCAGTACTTC
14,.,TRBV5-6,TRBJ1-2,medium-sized,CASSLVQGNYGYTF,TGTGCCAGCAGCTTGGTCCAGGGGAATTATGGCTACACCTTC
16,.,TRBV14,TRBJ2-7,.,CASSQGQSTSSYEQYF,TGTGCCAGCAGCCAAGGACAGTCAACGAGCTCCTACGAGCAGTACTTC
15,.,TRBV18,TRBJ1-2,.,CASSPSYPSGYGYTF,TGTGCCAGCTCACCGAGTTACCCGTCAGGCTATGGCTACACCTTC
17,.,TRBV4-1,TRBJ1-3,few,CASSQDQPEGSGNTIYF,TGCGCCAGCAGCCAAGACCAACCAGAGGGCTCTGGAAACACCATATATTTT
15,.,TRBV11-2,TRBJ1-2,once,CASSFAPESNYGYTF,TGTGCCAGCAGCTTCGCCCCCGAGTCTAACTATGGCTACACCTTC
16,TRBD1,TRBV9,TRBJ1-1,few,CASSGGQGIVNTEAFF,TGTGCCAGCAGCGGTGGACAGGGGATCGTGAACACTGAAGCTTTCTTT
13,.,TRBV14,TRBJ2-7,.,CASSQVLGYEQYF,TGTGCCAGCAGCCAAGTACTAGGCTACGAGCAGTACTTC
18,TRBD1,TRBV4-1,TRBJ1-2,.,CASSQEPLTGYRSYGYTF,TGCGCCAGCAGCCAAGAGCCCCTGACAGGGTACAGGAGTTATGGCTACACCTTC
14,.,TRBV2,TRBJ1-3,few,CASSEPRAGNTIYF,TGTGCCAGCAGTGAACCCAGGGCTGGAAACACCATATATTTT
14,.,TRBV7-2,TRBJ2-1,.,CASSLARTGDEQFF,TGTGCCAGCAGCTTAGCGCGGACTGGGGATGAGCAGTTCTTC
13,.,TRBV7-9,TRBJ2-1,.,CASSLVGGVGQFF,TGTGCCAGCAGCTTAGTCGGGGGTGTTGGGCAGTTCTTC
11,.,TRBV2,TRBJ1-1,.,CASSINTEAFF,TGTGCCAGCAGCATCAACACTGAAGCTTTCTTT
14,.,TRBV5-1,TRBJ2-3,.,CASSAQKGSDTQYF,TGCGCCAGCAGCGCACAGAAGGGGTCCGATACGCAGTATTTT
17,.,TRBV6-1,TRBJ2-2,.,CASSAGGLNANTGELFF,TGTGCCAGCAGTGCGGGGGGCTTAAACGCGAACACCGGGGAGCTGTTTTTT
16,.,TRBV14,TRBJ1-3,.,CASSRLGFTSGNTIYF,TGTGCCAGCAGCCGGCTAGGTTTCACCTCTGGAAACACCATATATTTT
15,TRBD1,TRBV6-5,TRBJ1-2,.,CASSYRGQGGYGYTF,TGTGCCAGCAGTTACCGAGGACAGGGTGGCTATGGCTACACCTTC
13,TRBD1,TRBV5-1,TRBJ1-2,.,CASSGGQGYGYTF,TGCGCCAGCAGCGGGGGACAGGGCTATGGCTACACCTTC
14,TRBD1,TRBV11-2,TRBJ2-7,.,CASSRQGVTYEQYF,TGTGCCAGCAGTCGACAGGGGGTTACCTACGAGCAGTACTTC